This T cell receptor (beta chain) was identified in a study of PD-L1 blockade in urothelial cancer. Clones were sequenced by immunoSEQ multiplex PCR, and TCRdb holds only the in-frame ones, with some missing. The sample includes about 72,000 clones, approximately 83% of them seen just once. Time point: pretreatment peripheral blood. Germline V gene lookup returns CDR1 LNHNV and CDR2 YYDKDF (reference sequence). This CDR3 comprises 16 residues. Trimming pared 1 base from V and 2 bases from J, leaving 11 bases between. The V and J genes are TRBV15 and TRBJ1-4; a possible D gene is TRBD1 (5 bases). This receptor was taken from a man aged 55 to 70 with urothelial cancer. The starting material was PBMCs, obtained around atezolizumab (anti-PD-L1) treatment. For the CDR3, the DNA is TGTGCCACCAGCAGAGGTGCGACAGCCACTAATGAAAAACTGTTTTTT. This gives the protein CATSRGATATNEKLFF.